One and the same sample provided the 24 T cell receptor beta chains below, sequenced in a study of shared T cell receptors in the human thymus. TCRdb's copy holds only in-frame clones and misses some; the assay was immunoSEQ multiplex PCR. In the table there are approximately 660,000 clones, 70% to 90% of which are singletons. This sample was shared with a second study, whose subject was human thymus T cells.

Sequences were obtained from thymocytes. These receptors originate from a boy younger than two with a congenital heart defect.

This chain links TRBV30 with TRBJ1-1; TRBD1 matches at 7 bases. Trimming at V came to 5 bases and at J to 4 bases, leaving 22 bases not matched to a gene. Germline CDR1 GTSNPN, CDR2 SVGIG (reference sequence). The CDR3 sequence is 18 residues long. CDR3 residues: CAWRDQKGTRDSVTEAFF. CDR3 sequence (DNA): TGTGCCTGGCGTGACCAAAAGGGGACCCGGGACAGTGTCACTGAAGCTTTCTTT.

This clone was seen just once. The chain links TRBV10-3 to TRBJ1-5, with TRBD1 as a possible D gene (6 bases). The CDR3 extends over 14 amino acids. V lost 7 bases, J lost 7 bases, and 17 bases lay in between. Germline CDR1 ENHRY, CDR2 SYGVKD. DNA for the CDR3: TGTGCCATCACCCTCCACAGGGAAAACCAGCCCCAGCATTTT. This gives the protein CAITLHRENQPQHF.

This clone was recorded once. The chain combines TRBV4-1 with TRBJ2-3; a possible D gene is TRBD2 (6 bases). V was clipped by 10 bases and J by 1 base, with 24 bases between them. CDR3 length: 17 residues. Germline lookup yields CDR1 MGHRA and CDR2 YSYEKL. The CDR3 DNA follows: TGCGCCACCAACCCGGGACTGAAACAGGCTGGCACAGATACGCAGTATTTT. This gives the protein CATNPGLKQAGTDTQYF.

This rearrangement joins TRBV4-3 to TRBJ2-5; 9 bases are a match to TRBD2. The CDR3 consists of 18 residues. After removal of 4 bases from V and 1 base from J, the junction contained 13 bases not matched to a gene. CDR1 and CDR2 (germline): LGHNA, YSLEER. The CDR3 sequence is CASSLSRLAGRGQETQYF. As DNA, the CDR3 is TGCGCCAGCAGCCTCTCGCGGCTAGCGGGACGTGGCCAAGAGACCCAGTACTTC.

The chain uses TRBV6-5 and TRBJ1-2; the D is unclear. Between the trimmed V and J ends, which lost 5 bases and 0 bases, there was a span of 10 bases. The CDR3 length is 14 residues. In germline, CDR1 is MNHEY, CDR2 SVGAGI. CDR3 sequence: CASSPQHANYGYTF. CDR3 DNA: TGTGCCAGCAGTCCACAGCACGCTAACTATGGCTACACCTTC.

The chain links TRBV11-2 to TRBJ2-1, with D unclear. Germline CDR1 reads SGHAT; CDR2 reads FQNNGV. This CDR3 has 12 amino acids. V lost 6 bases and J 8 bases, leaving 11 bases between the germline ends. DNA of the CDR3: TGTGCCAGCAGGCCCCGGGTCGATGAGCAGTTCTTC. Translating it yields CASRPRVDEQFF.

This sequence joins TRBV4-3 and TRBJ2-2, with D perhaps TRBD2 (6 bases). The CDR3 length is 16 residues. The germline V and J ends were trimmed by 1 base and 4 bases, with 13 bases remaining between them. In germline, CDR1 is LGHNA, CDR2 YSLEER. The CDR3 loop is CASSQGSFGGTGELFF. CDR3 sequence (DNA): TGCGCCAGCAGCCAAGGTTCTTTCGGGGGCACCGGGGAGCTGTTTTTT.

CDR3 in amino acids: CASRAHRASGITDTQYF. Here the CDR3 DNA reads TGTGCAAGTCGCGCACACCGCGCTAGCGGGATCACAGATACGCAGTATTTT. The rearrangement uses TRBV12-2 and TRBJ2-3; the tabulated D call, TRBD2, remains unverified against the DNA. TRBV12-2 is designated a pseudogene. This CDR3 is built from 17 residues.

In regard to this clone: Other DNA sequences in this specimen translate into the identical CDR3. The chain joins TRBV29-1 to TRBJ2-5, with TRBD1 as a possible D gene (5 bases). The CDR3 is 13 residues long. CDR1 and CDR2 (germline): SQVTM, ANQGSEA. Trimming cost V 1 base and J 4 bases, with 10 bases left between them. The CDR3 coding sequence is TGCAGCGTTGAAGGGCAGGGTCGAGAGACCCAGTACTTC. This sequence encodes CSVEGQGRETQYF.

This clone was detected once. The gene calls are TRBV14 and TRBJ2-1; 8 nucleotides align to TRBD2. The trim removed 1 base at V and 5 bases at J, leaving 10 bases unmatched. The CDR3 sequence is 17 residues long. Germline CDR1 and CDR2: SGHDN and FVKESK. The CDR3 sequence: CASSQGGSGTTNNEQFF. As DNA, the CDR3 is TGTGCCAGCAGCCAAGGAGGTAGCGGGACGACTAACAATGAGCAGTTCTTC.

The V gene is TRBV6-5, the J gene TRBJ2-7; no reliable D call. The germline V and J ends were trimmed by 0 bases and 1 base, with 10 bases remaining between them. CDR1 is MNHEY and CDR2 is SVGAGI in the germline V gene. The CDR3 runs 15 residues. CDR3 nucleotide sequence: TGTGCCAGCAGTTACTCGAGTTGCGGATCCTACGAGCAGTACTTC. This translates into CASSYSSCGSYEQYF.

This chain joins TRBV5-1 and TRBJ2-7, with D perhaps matching TRBD1 (7 bases). This CDR3 comprises 14 residues. V was cut by 6 bases and J by 0 bases, with 13 bases left in between. CDR1 and CDR2 (germline): SGHRS, YFSETQ. Here the CDR3 reads CASTWRDSSYEQYF. In DNA, the CDR3 is TGCGCCAGCACGTGGCGGGACAGCTCCTACGAGCAGTACTTC. The full variable domain, completed using reference TRBV5-1 and TRBJ2-7, is KAGVTQTPRYLIKTRGQQVTLSCSPISGHRSVSWYQQTPGQGLQFLFEYFSETQRNKGNFPGRFSGRQFSNSRSEMNVSTLELGDSALYLCASTWRDSSYEQYFGPGTRLTVT.

The chain employs TRBV25-1 and TRBJ2-2; TRBD1 is a possible D gene (5 bases). Germline loops: CDR1 MGHDK, CDR2 SYGVNS. The CDR3 has 13 residues. V lost 5 bases to trimming and J lost 4 bases, with 8 bases between them. CDR3 loop: CASSNRPTGELFF. The DNA for the CDR3 is TGTGCCAGCAGTAACAGGCCCACCGGGGAGCTGTTTTTT.

This chain connects TRBV15 to TRBJ2-5; TRBD2 matches at 10 bases. There are 17 residues in the CDR3. The V gene's germline CDR1 is LNHNV and CDR2 YYDKDF (reference sequence). The trim removed 3 bases at V and 7 bases at J, leaving 14 bases unmatched. In nucleotides, the CDR3 is TGTGCCACCAGCAGGGGTCTGGCTAGCGGGAGTGTGGGGACCCAGTACTTC. Translating gives CATSRGLASGSVGTQYF. Complete variable domain (other parts from reference TRBV15 and TRBJ2-5): DAMVIQNPRYQVTQFGKPVTLSCSQTLNHNVMYWYQQKSSQAPKLLFHYYDKDFNNEADTPDNFQSRRPNTSFCFLDIRSPGLGDTAMYLCATSRGLASGSVGTQYFGPGTRLLVL.

The chain couples TRBV5-5 to TRBJ2-7; 9 bases line up with TRBD2. Germline V gene sequence: CDR1 SGHKS, CDR2 YYEKEE (reference sequence). V shed 2 bases, J shed 4 bases, and the junction held 4 bases outside the gene matches. The CDR3 is 14 amino acids. The CDR3 loop is CASSLLAGAYEQYF. The CDR3 DNA reads as TGTGCCAGCAGCTTACTAGCGGGTGCATACGAGCAGTACTTC. Full variable domain (rest looked up from reference TRBV5-5 and TRBJ2-7): DAGVTQSPTHLIKTRGQQVTLRCSPISGHKSVSWYQQVLGQGPQFIFQYYEKEERGRGNFPDRFSARQFPNYSSELNVNALLLGDSALYLCASSLLAGAYEQYFGPGTRLTVT.

This chain joins TRBV19 and TRBJ1-4; 9 nucleotides line up with TRBD1. V lost 3 bases to trimming and J lost 4 bases; unmatched junction nucleotides: 3. The CDR3 contains 15 residues. The germline gives CDR1 LNHDA, CDR2 SQIVND (reference sequence). CDR3 sequence: CASSIRDRDNEKLFF. CDR3 nucleotides: TGTGCCAGTAGTATCCGGGACAGGGATAATGAAAAACTGTTTTTT.

This clone showed up just a few times. The J gene is TRBJ2-7, the V gene TRBV4-2; D is perhaps TRBD2 (5 bases). The CDR3 runs to 16 residues. CDR1 is LGHNA and CDR2 is YNFKEQ in the germline V gene. V lost 0 bases, J lost 3 bases, and 15 bases lay in between. CDR3 loop: CASSQEEGPQYYEQYF. CDR3 nucleotide sequence: TGTGCCAGCAGCCAAGAAGAGGGCCCTCAGTACTACGAGCAGTACTTC.

This chain joins TRBV7-8 and TRBJ2-7; D is perhaps TRBD1 (6 bases). V was cut by 2 bases and J by 5 bases, with 10 bases left in between. The germline CDR1 and CDR2 sequences are SGHVS and FQNEAQ. The CDR3 consists of 13 residues. The CDR3 nucleotides are TGTGCCAGCAGCTTATCAAGACAGGACGAGCAGTACTTC. It yields the protein CASSLSRQDEQYF.

The V gene is TRBV12-5, the J gene TRBJ1-4; TRBD1 matches 9 bases. Germline V gives CDR1 LGHNT, CDR2 FRNRAP. V lost 6 bases, J lost 8 bases, and 7 bases stayed unmatched. The CDR3 runs to 14 residues. The DNA of the CDR3 is TGTGCTAGTGGGACACAGGGGGCGGAAGAAAAACTGTTTTTT. Protein sequence: CASGTQGAEEKLFF.

The chain couples TRBV5-6 to TRBJ2-7, with 8 bases matching TRBD1. Trimming at V came to 4 bases and at J to 1 base, leaving 4 bases not matched to a gene. The CDR3 has 14 residues. Germline V CDR1 and CDR2: SGHDT, YYEEEE. CDR3: CASSLQGDSYEQYF. CDR3 DNA: TGTGCCAGCAGCCTACAGGGGGATTCCTACGAGCAGTACTTC.

The rearrangement links TRBV25-1 to TRBJ2-1, with TRBD1 as a possible D gene (6 bases). Trimming cost V 1 base and J 8 bases, with 15 bases left between them. The CDR3 is 15 amino acids. Germline V gene sequence: CDR1 MGHDK, CDR2 SYGVNS. The CDR3, as DNA: TGTGCCAGCAGTGAATCGGGGTACAGGGCCGATGAGCAGTTCTTC. Translated: CASSESGYRADEQFF.

The CDR3 DNA reads as TGTGCCAGCAGTTTAACGTGGGGGGGAGGACTAGACTTGGGTGAGCAGTTCTTC. Protein product: CASSLTWGGGLDLGEQFF. The chain is built from TRBV28 and TRBJ2-1; 7 positions match TRBD2. V was pared by 2 bases and J by 9 bases, with 19 bases of the junction left unmatched. Per germline, CDR1 MDHEN and CDR2 SYDVKM. The CDR3 is made up of 18 amino acids.

V is TRBV6-1 and J is TRBJ1-2; D might be TRBD1 (5 bases). This CDR3 has 12 amino acids. The germline V gene has CDR1 MNHNS and CDR2 SASEGT. Trimming took 7 bases from V and 5 from J, leaving 11 bases between them. The CDR3 DNA follows: TGTGCCAGCACTGGTAAGGGGTATGGCTACACCTTC. It is translated as CASTGKGYGYTF.

The chain is built from TRBV29-1 and TRBJ2-5, with TRBD2 matching over 10 bases. From germline, CDR1 is SQVTM and CDR2 ANQGSEA. The CDR3 is 12 amino acids. V was clipped by 8 bases and J by 4 bases; unmatched bases: 4. The DNA of the CDR3 is TGCAGCCTACAGCGGGAGGGAGAGACCCAGTACTTC. It encodes CSLQREGETQYF.